The clone carrying this T cell receptor (beta chain) was seen only a few times. Antigen: not known. None of the patients had undergone any treatment ahead of thyroid surgery. This CDR3 is 15 amino acids long. Trimming cost V 3 bases and J 6 bases, with 14 bases left between them. The germline CDR1 and CDR2 sequences are LNHDA and SQIVND (reference sequence). This record belongs to a study of metastatic and nonmetastatic thyroid tumors. The overall study: Patients with malignant and benign thyroid disease provided blood and tumor or nodule tissue, whose repertoires were compared. Study-wide findings and caveats: Reported TCR beta diversity, measured in blood and tumor, was significantly higher for malignant thyroid tumors than for benign nodules.

Original handling: Construction of a distant-metastasis classifier for papillary thyroid cancer relied on CDR3 differences across clinicopathological groups. TCRdb reanalyzed the PCR reads via MiXCR. The V and J calls reflect TCRdb's pipeline rather than the authors' work. The sample shows around 38,000 clones, 25% to 30% of them seen only once. V gene TRBV19 combines with J gene TRBJ2-2; D may be TRBD1 (5 bases). Sequencing was done on a sample of blood. The TCR sequence derives from a female donor with papillary thyroid cancer or a benign thyroid nodule (not recorded which). Some clones in this sample may be carry-over from other donors' samples. This chain's CDR3 is CASSIPGINAGELFF. In nucleotides, the CDR3 is TGTGCCAGTAGTATTCCAGGGATTAACGCCGGGGAGCTGTTTTTT. Variable domain in full (rest from reference TRBV19 and TRBJ2-2): DGGITQSPKYLFRKEGQNVTLSCEQNLNHDAMYWYRQDPGQGLRLIYYSQIVNDFQKGDIAEGYSVSREKKESFPLTVTSAQKNPTAFYLCASSIPGINAGELFFGEGSRLTVL.